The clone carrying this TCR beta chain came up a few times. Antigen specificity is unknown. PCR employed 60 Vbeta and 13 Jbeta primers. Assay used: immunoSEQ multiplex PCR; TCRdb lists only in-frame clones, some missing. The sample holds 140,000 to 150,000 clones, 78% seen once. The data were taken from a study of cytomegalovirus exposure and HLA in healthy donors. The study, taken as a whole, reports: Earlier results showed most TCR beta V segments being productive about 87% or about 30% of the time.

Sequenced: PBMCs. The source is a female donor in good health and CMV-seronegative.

The CDR3: CASTPGQGVQPQHF. DNA of the CDR3: TGTGCCAGCACCCCGGGACAGGGGGTTCAGCCCCAGCATTTT. The chain employs TRBV6-1 and TRBJ1-5; 11 nucleotides agree with TRBD1. Germline CDR1 MNHNS, CDR2 SASEGT. CDR3 length equals 14 residues. Unmatched junction bases numbered 5, after V lost 7 bases and J lost 6 bases.